The 32 T cell receptor beta chains listed next were all sequenced from one sample in a study of blood T cells in healthy people across ages. The second PCR ran roughly 7 to 12 cycles with a sample-barcoded 5' primer and J-beta primers. TCRdb used MiXCR to reprocess the 5' RACE reads, holding one entry per CDR3 protein. The sample contains about 1.5 million distinct CDR3 sequences, about 42% of which appear only once. Sequencing was done on a sample of blood. The receptors shown here come from a woman under 30 in good health.

V and J are TRBV4-3 and TRBJ1-2; TRBD1 might be the D (6 bases). This CDR3 is 15 amino acids long. CDR1 and CDR2 from the germline V gene are LGHNA and YSLEER. Trimming took off 0 bases at V and 7 bases at J, with 15 bases between the two ends. CDR3 in amino acids: CASSQDRRGLGGYTF. CDR3 nucleotides: TGCGCCAGCAGCCAAGATCGCAGGGGTCTCGGTGGCTACACCTTC.

This clonotype was counted between two and nine times. V gene TRBV15 combines with J gene TRBJ2-4; the D gene could be TRBD1 or TRBD2 (5 bases each). V gave up 0 bases and J gave up 3 bases, with 12 bases separating them. The germline gives CDR1 LNHNV, CDR2 YYDKDF (reference sequence). This CDR3 has 16 amino acids. CDR3 amino acids: CATSRETGTDKNIQYF. The CDR3 nucleotides are TGTGCCACCAGCAGAGAAACCGGGACGGACAAAAACATTCAGTACTTC.

The rearrangement uses TRBV20-1 and TRBJ2-6, with D possibly matching TRBD1 (5 bases). There are 16 residues in the CDR3. Per germline, CDR1 DFQATT and CDR2 SNEGSKA (reference sequence). V gave up 1 base and J gave up 0 bases, with 10 bases separating them. Here the CDR3 reads CSARGQGNSGANVLTF. In DNA form, the CDR3 reads TGCAGTGCTAGAGGGCAGGGAAACTCTGGGGCCAACGTCCTGACTTTC.

This clonotype showed up many times. The chain couples TRBV4-1 to TRBJ2-4, with D uncertain. The germline V gene has CDR1 MGHRA and CDR2 YSYEKL. Trimming removed 4 bases from V and 4 bases from J, with 11 bases in between. CDR3 length: 14 amino acids. The CDR3 region is CASSREWQKNIQYF. CDR3 DNA: TGCGCCAGCAGCCGAGAGTGGCAGAAAAACATTCAGTACTTC.

The CDR3 bases are TGTGGGGCAGGGGGCAGCACCGGGGAGCTGTTTTTT. It encodes CGAGGSTGELFF. The chain couples TRBV27 to TRBJ2-2; 8 bases map to TRBD1. Germline CDR1 reads MNHEY; CDR2 reads SMNVEV (reference sequence). The CDR3 runs 12 residues.

This clonotype was counted between two and nine times. J is TRBJ1-1 and V is TRBV7-2, with D possibly being TRBD1 (5 bases). CDR3 size: 15 residues. The V end lost 2 bases, the J end lost 1 base, and 11 bases lay between the germline ends. CDR1 and CDR2 (germline): SGHTA, FQGNSA. The CDR3: CASSLPVGPNTEAFF. DNA of the CDR3: TGTGCCAGCAGCTTACCTGTGGGGCCGAACACTGAAGCTTTCTTT.

This clonotype was observed a few times. The chain employs TRBV4-3 and TRBJ2-7; a possible D gene is TRBD2 (5 bases). The DNA matches TRBJ2-5 better at its end, which makes the J call doubtful. CDR1 is LGHNA, CDR2 YSLEER, per germline. The length of the CDR3 is 16 residues. This chain's CDR3 is CASSQDGPGKVETQYF. CDR3 bases: TGCGCCAGCAGCCAAGATGGCCCCGGGAAGGTCGAGACCCAGTACTTC.

The chain employs TRBV6-5 and TRBJ1-2; 8 bases match TRBD1. The CDR3 length is 13 residues. The germline V gene has CDR1 MNHEY and CDR2 SVGAGI. Trimming at V came to 8 bases and at J to 7 bases, leaving 9 bases not matched to a gene. CDR3 DNA sequence: TGTGCCAGCGCCCCGACAGGGGTTGTTGGCTACACCTTC. Protein sequence: CASAPTGVVGYTF.

The V gene is TRBV28, the J gene TRBJ2-1; D gene unclear. Germline lookup yields CDR1 MDHEN and CDR2 SYDVKM. V lost 3 bases to trimming and J lost 6 bases, with 6 bases between them. CDR3 size: 12 residues. The CDR3 DNA reads TGTGCCAGCAGTTTTGTTACCAATGAGCAGTTCTTC. It encodes CASSFVTNEQFF.

This chain uses TRBV4-2 with TRBJ2-1; no clear D. CDR1 and CDR2 (germline): LGHNA, YNFKEQ. This CDR3 has 17 amino acids. The V gene lost 4 bases and the J gene lost 5 bases, with 21 bases spanning the gap. The CDR3 region has the DNA TGTGCCAGCAGCCCAGGACGGTGGGTCACCCTAAACAATGAGCAGTTCTTC. Encoded protein: CASSPGRWVTLNNEQFF.

This rearrangement joins TRBV4-3 to TRBJ2-1, with TRBD2 as a possible D gene (6 bases). V lost 0 bases and J lost 4, with 10 bases in between. The germline gives CDR1 LGHNA, CDR2 YSLEER. The CDR3 spans 15 residues. DNA of the CDR3: TGCGCCAGCAGCCAAGATTCGGGGGAATACAATGAGCAGTTCTTC. Translating it yields CASSQDSGEYNEQFF.

This clonotype has more than one count but fewer than ten. The chain couples TRBV11-2 to TRBJ2-1, with D perhaps matching TRBD2 (6 bases). The CDR3 is 16 residues long. V was trimmed by 5 bases and J by 1 base, leaving 15 bases between them. Germline-derived CDR1 and CDR2 are SGHAT and FQNNGV. CDR3 amino acids: CASSLLVGGSYNEQFF. CDR3 bases: TGTGCCAGCAGCCTTCTTGTGGGGGGTTCCTACAATGAGCAGTTCTTC.

This rearrangement joins TRBV20-1 to TRBJ2-5; no clear D gene. This CDR3 has 13 residues. Trimming left V 5 bases short and J 3 bases short, with 13 bases between. CDR1 DFQATT and CDR2 SNEGSKA come from the germline V gene (reference sequence). The CDR3 sequence: CSAAVVLEETQYF. CDR3 coding DNA: TGCAGTGCTGCGGTTGTGCTAGAAGAGACCCAGTACTTC.

V usage is TRBV19 and J usage is TRBJ2-1, with D possibly matching TRBD1 (6 bases). This CDR3 comprises 14 residues. CDR1 and CDR2 from the germline V gene are LNHDA and SQIVND (reference sequence). V dropped 6 bases and J dropped 4 bases, with 13 bases sitting between them. CDR3 DNA sequence: TGTGCCAGTAGAGCAGGGGACCTTTACAATGAGCAGTTCTTC. It specifies CASRAGDLYNEQFF.

The chain combines TRBV29-1 with TRBJ1-4, with 7 bases fitting TRBD1. After removal of 6 bases from V and 3 bases from J, the junction contained 4 bases not matched to a gene. CDR3 size: 13 residues. Germline V gives CDR1 SQVTM, CDR2 ANQGSEA. Here the CDR3 DNA reads TGCAGCGTGACAGGGCCCCCTAATGAAAAACTGTTTTTT. Translation gives CSVTGPPNEKLFF.

This clonotype was observed a few times. The V gene is TRBV7-2, the J gene TRBJ2-7, with no clear D. Trimming cost V 0 bases and J 6 bases, with 6 bases left between them. Germline CDR1 reads SGHTA; CDR2 reads FQGNSA. The CDR3 is made up of 12 amino acids. Here the CDR3 reads CASSLALIEQYF. The CDR3 DNA follows: TGTGCCAGCAGCTTAGCGCTAATCGAGCAGTACTTC.

This clonotype was detected a few times. The chain has TRBV12-3 or TRBV12-4 and TRBJ1-4, with D possibly TRBD1 on 6 matching bases. The CDR3 runs to 15 residues. V was clipped by 6 bases and J by 8 bases, with 19 bases between them. The DNA of the CDR3 is TGTGCCAGCAGAAAACTTGGGGGGGCGCGCGAAAAACTGTTTTTT. Amino acid sequence: CASRKLGGAREKLFF.

The chain links TRBV9 to TRBJ2-3; D is uncertain. The germline gives CDR1 SGDLS, CDR2 YYNGEE. Deletions cut 0 bases from V and 0 bases from J, with 5 bases between. The CDR3 spans 14 residues. CDR3 DNA sequence: TGTGCCAGCAGCGTAGTCTCTAGCACAGATACGCAGTATTTT. Its translation: CASSVVSSTDTQYF.

The chain joins TRBV28 to TRBJ1-5; TRBD1 might be the D (5 bases). This CDR3 comprises 15 residues. Germline V gene lookup returns CDR1 MDHEN and CDR2 SYDVKM. The V gene lost 6 bases and the J gene lost 6 bases, with 18 bases spanning the gap. The CDR3 sequence: CASSVPGAGRQPQHF. CDR3 coding DNA: TGTGCCAGCAGCGTCCCCGGGGCAGGGCGTCAGCCCCAGCATTTT.

This clonotype has just a few counts. The V gene is TRBV12-3 or TRBV12-4, the J gene TRBJ2-4; D is perhaps TRBD1 or TRBD2 (5 bases each). The CDR3 runs to 10 residues. With 5 bases removed from V and 10 bases from J, the gap between germline ends came to 6 bases. CDR3 bases: TGTGCCAGCAGTGGGGGTATTCAGTACTTC. Residues: CASSGGIQYF.

This chain links TRBV18 with TRBJ2-1; 8 bases are shared with TRBD1. Unmatched junction bases numbered 4, after V lost 0 bases and J lost 3 bases. The germline CDR1 and CDR2 sequences are KGHSH and LQKENI. CDR3 size: 16 residues. Written as DNA, the CDR3 is TGTGCCAGCTCACCACCAAACAGGGGGAACTACAATGAGCAGTTCTTC. It codes for CASSPPNRGNYNEQFF.

CDR3 residues: CASSFAEGSHEQYF. For the CDR3, the DNA is TGTGCCAGCAGCTTCGCGGAGGGCAGCCACGAGCAGTACTTC. The chain combines TRBV7-9 with TRBJ2-7; tentative D call: TRBD2 (6 bases). From germline, CDR1 is SEHNR and CDR2 FQNEAQ (reference sequence). Trimming pared 3 bases from V and 5 bases from J, leaving 14 bases between. This CDR3 spans 14 amino acids. Full variable domain (outside the CDR3, taken from reference TRBV7-9 and TRBJ2-7): DTGVSQNPRHKITKRGQNVTFRCDPISEHNRLYWYRQTLGQGPEFLTYFQNEAQLEKSRLLSDRFSAERPKGSFSTLEIQRTEQGDSAMYLCASSFAEGSHEQYFGPGTRLTVT.

The chain links TRBV4-3 to TRBJ2-7; TRBD1 or TRBD2 may be the D gene (5 bases each). This CDR3 is built from 16 residues. Germline values: CDR1 LGHNA, CDR2 YSLEER. Trimming cost V 1 base and J 3 bases, with 16 bases left between them. The CDR3 nucleotides are TGCGCCAGCAGCCAAGTGTGGGGGATGGTCGTCTACGAGCAGTACTTC. Translation gives CASSQVWGMVVYEQYF.

This chain connects TRBV3-1 to TRBJ2-1, with TRBD2 identical over 13 bases. Germline loops: CDR1 LGHDT, CDR2 YNNKEL (reference sequence). V shed 4 bases, J shed 9 bases, and the junction held 9 bases outside the gene matches. The CDR3 has 16 residues. CDR3 protein: CASSLMGLAGLGEQFF. CDR3 nucleotide sequence: TGTGCCAGCAGCCTAATGGGACTAGCGGGACTCGGTGAGCAGTTCTTC.

This clonotype showed up many times. This chain links TRBV7-9 with TRBJ1-5; weak D call: TRBD1 (6 bases). V was pared by 3 bases and J by 2 bases, with 17 bases between. This CDR3 has 17 residues. Germline assignment: CDR1 SEHNR and CDR2 FQNEAQ (reference sequence). The CDR3, as DNA: TGTGCCAGCAGCTTTGATCCCAGCAGGGGAGGCAATCAGCCCCAGCATTTT. As protein: CASSFDPSRGGNQPQHF.

This chain joins TRBV28 and TRBJ2-5; D may be TRBD1 (6 bases). V lost 5 bases and J lost 1, with 20 bases in between. From germline, CDR1 is MDHEN and CDR2 SYDVKM. The CDR3 is 17 amino acids. The CDR3 coding sequence is TGTGCCAGCAGTCCGCTAGCCCTTGGCAGGGGCCAAGAGACCCAGTACTTC. Residues: CASSPLALGRGQETQYF.

This clonotype was counted a few times. The rearrangement links TRBV12-3 or TRBV12-4 to TRBJ1-6; possible D gene TRBD1, 5 bases. The ends were cut back, 6 bases at V and 5 bases at J, with 14 bases in the middle. The CDR3 is 15 amino acids. The chain's CDR3 is CASRAEGLNNSPLHF. Written as DNA, the CDR3 is TGTGCCAGCAGGGCGGAGGGGCTTAATAATTCACCCCTCCACTTT.

This clonotype showed up just a few times. This chain links TRBV7-6 with TRBJ2-7, with D uncertain. The CDR3 has 12 amino acids. Trimming stripped 2 bases from V and 5 bases from J, with 7 bases between. CDR1 SGHVS and CDR2 FNYEAQ come from the germline V gene. The CDR3 loop is CASSLSQNEQYF. CDR3 DNA sequence: TGTGCCAGCAGCTTAAGTCAAAACGAGCAGTACTTC.

This chain joins TRBV2 and TRBJ2-1, with D uncertain. TRBJ2-7 matches the DNA end more closely, so the J call is doubtful. Germline CDR1 SNHLY, CDR2 FYNNEI. The CDR3 has 12 residues. The CDR3 DNA is TGTGCCAGCAAAGTCGGTTTCTCCGAGCAGTACTTC. Its protein is CASKVGFSEQYF.

The chain employs TRBV5-1 and TRBJ1-4, with 9 bases that match TRBD1. J lost 8 bases, V lost 3 bases, and 11 bases had no gene match. This CDR3 is built from 16 residues. CDR1 SGHRS and CDR2 YFSETQ come from the germline V gene. This CDR3 reads CASSYALGQGGEKLFF. CDR3 bases: TGCGCCAGCAGCTATGCCCTGGGACAGGGCGGCGAAAAACTGTTTTTT.

In DNA, the CDR3 is TGCGCCAGCAGCCGAGGCCGGGAAGGGCGGGTAGAAAAACTGTTTTTT. It specifies CASSRGREGRVEKLFF. The rearrangement links TRBV4-3 to TRBJ1-4; D unclear. Trimming stripped 4 bases from V and 8 bases from J, with 20 bases between. Germline V gives CDR1 LGHNA, CDR2 YSLEER. CDR3 size: 16 residues.

The sample holds a few counts of this clonotype. In DNA form, the CDR3 reads TGTGCCAGCAGTCCCCGGGGGACTAGCGGTAAAAATGAGCAGTTCTTC. Encoded protein: CASSPRGTSGKNEQFF. The genes are TRBV6-6 and TRBJ2-1; 11 bases are a match to TRBD2. V gave up 5 bases and J gave up 7 bases; unmatched junction bases: 10. The germline CDR1 and CDR2 sequences are MNHNY and SVGAGI (reference sequence). The CDR3 is made up of 16 amino acids.